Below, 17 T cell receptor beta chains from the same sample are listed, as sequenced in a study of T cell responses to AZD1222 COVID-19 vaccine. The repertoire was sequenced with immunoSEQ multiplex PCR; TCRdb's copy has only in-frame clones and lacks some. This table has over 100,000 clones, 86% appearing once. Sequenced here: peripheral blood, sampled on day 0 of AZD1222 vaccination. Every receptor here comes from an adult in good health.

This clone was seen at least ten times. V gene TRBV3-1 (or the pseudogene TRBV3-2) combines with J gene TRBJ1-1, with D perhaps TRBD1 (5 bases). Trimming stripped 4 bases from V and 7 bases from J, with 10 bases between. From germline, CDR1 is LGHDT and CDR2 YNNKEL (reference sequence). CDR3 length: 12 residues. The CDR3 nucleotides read TGTGCCAGCAGCCCCCCAGACAGTGAAGCTTTCTTT. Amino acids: CASSPPDSEAFF.

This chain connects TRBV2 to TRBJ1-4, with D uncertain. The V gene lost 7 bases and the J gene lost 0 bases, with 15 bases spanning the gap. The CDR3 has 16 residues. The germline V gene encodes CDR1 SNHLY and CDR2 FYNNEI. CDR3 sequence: CASTRLKIPTNEKLFF. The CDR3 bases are TGTGCCAGCACCCGATTGAAAATACCAACTAATGAAAAACTGTTTTTT.

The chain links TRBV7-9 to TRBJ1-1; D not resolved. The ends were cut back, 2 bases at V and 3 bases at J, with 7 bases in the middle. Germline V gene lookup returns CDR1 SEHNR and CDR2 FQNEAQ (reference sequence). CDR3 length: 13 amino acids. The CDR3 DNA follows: TGTGCCAGCAGCTTATTTGGGGACACTGAAGCTTTCTTT. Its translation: CASSLFGDTEAFF.

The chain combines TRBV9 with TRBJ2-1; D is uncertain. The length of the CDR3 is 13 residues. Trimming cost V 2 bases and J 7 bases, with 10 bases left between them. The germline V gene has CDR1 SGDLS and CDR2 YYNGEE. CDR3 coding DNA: TGTGCCAGCAGCGTGGGCAGCCCTAATGAGCAGTTCTTC. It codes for CASSVGSPNEQFF.

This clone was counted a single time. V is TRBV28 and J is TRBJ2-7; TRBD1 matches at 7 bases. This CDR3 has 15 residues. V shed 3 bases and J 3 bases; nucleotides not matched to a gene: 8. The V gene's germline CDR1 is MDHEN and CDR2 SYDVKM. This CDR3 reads CASSLARDRSYEQYF. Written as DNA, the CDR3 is TGTGCCAGCAGTTTGGCTCGGGACAGAAGCTACGAGCAGTACTTC. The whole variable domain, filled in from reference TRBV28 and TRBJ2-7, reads DVKVTQSSRYLVKRTGEKVFLECVQDMDHENMFWYRQDPGLGLRLIYFSYDVKMKEKGDIPEGYSVSREKKERFSLILESASTNQTSMYLCASSLARDRSYEQYFGPGTRLTVT.

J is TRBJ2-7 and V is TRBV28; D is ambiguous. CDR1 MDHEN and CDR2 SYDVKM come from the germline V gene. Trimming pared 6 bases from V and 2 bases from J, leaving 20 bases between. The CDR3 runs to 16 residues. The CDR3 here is CASSSVRRLLAYEQYF. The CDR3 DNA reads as TGTGCCAGCAGCTCCGTGAGGCGGTTATTGGCCTACGAGCAGTACTTC. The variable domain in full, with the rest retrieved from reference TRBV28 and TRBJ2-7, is DVKVTQSSRYLVKRTGEKVFLECVQDMDHENMFWYRQDPGLGLRLIYFSYDVKMKEKGDIPEGYSVSREKKERFSLILESASTNQTSMYLCASSSVRRLLAYEQYFGPGTRLTVT.

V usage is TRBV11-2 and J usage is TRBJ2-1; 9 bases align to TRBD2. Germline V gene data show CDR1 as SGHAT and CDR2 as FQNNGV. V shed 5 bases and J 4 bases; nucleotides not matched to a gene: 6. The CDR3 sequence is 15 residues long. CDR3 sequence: CASSRAGGPYNEQFF. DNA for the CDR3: TGTGCCAGCAGCCGAGCGGGAGGACCTTACAATGAGCAGTTCTTC.

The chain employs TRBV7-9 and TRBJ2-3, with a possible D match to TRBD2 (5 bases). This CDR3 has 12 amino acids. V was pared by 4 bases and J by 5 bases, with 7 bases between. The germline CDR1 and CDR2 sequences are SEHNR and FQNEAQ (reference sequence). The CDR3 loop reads CASSSGGDTQYF. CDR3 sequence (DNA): TGTGCCAGCAGCTCCGGAGGAGATACGCAGTATTTT.

CDR3 region: CASTSAGQGSSPLHF. DNA of the CDR3: TGTGCCAGCACCTCGGCCGGACAGGGATCTTCACCCCTCCACTTT. V gene TRBV28 combines with J gene TRBJ1-6; 8 nucleotides line up with TRBD1. Trimming took 7 bases from V and 9 from J; bases not matched to a gene: 11. The CDR3 loop spans 15 amino acids. CDR1 and CDR2 from the germline V gene are MDHEN and SYDVKM.

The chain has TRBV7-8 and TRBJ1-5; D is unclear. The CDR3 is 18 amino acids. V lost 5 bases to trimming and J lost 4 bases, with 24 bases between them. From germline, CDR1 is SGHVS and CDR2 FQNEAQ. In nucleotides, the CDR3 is TGTGCCAGCAGCCCGGGTCCCGAAGGCGGTGTAGGGAATCAGCCCCAGCATTTT. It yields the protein CASSPGPEGGVGNQPQHF.

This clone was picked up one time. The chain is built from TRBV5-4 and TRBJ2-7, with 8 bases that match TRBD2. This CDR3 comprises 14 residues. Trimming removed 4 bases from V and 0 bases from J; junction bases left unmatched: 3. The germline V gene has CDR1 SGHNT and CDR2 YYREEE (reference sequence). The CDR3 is CASSTGGDSYEQYF. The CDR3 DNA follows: TGTGCCAGCAGCACGGGGGGGGACTCCTACGAGCAGTACTTC.

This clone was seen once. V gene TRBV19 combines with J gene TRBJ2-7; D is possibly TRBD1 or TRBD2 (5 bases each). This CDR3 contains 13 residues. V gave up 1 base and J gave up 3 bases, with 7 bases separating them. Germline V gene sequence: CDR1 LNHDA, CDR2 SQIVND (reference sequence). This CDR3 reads CASSIGDVYEQYF. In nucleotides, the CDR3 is TGTGCCAGTAGTATAGGGGACGTCTACGAGCAGTACTTC.

This CDR3 is CASSRGGDTEAFF. In nucleotides, the CDR3 is TGTGCCAGCAGCAGGGGAGGGGACACTGAAGCTTTCTTT. This sequence joins TRBV3-1 (or the pseudogene TRBV3-2) and TRBJ1-1; a weak D match, TRBD1 (5 bases). This CDR3 has 13 amino acids. With 5 bases removed from V and 3 bases from J, the gap between germline ends came to 10 bases. CDR1 is LGHDT and CDR2 is YNNKEL in the germline V gene (reference sequence).

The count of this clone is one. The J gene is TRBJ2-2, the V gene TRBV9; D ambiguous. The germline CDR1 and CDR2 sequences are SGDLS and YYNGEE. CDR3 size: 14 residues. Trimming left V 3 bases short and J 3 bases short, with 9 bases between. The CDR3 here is CASSGRVYTGELFF. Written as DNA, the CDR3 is TGTGCCAGCAGCGGAAGAGTTTACACCGGGGAGCTGTTTTTT.

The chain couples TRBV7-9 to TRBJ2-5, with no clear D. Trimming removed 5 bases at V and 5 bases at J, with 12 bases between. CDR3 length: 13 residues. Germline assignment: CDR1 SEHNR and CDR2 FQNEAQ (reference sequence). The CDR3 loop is CASSVLAGETQYF. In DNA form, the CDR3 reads TGTGCCAGCAGCGTCCTCGCTGGCGAGACCCAGTACTTC.

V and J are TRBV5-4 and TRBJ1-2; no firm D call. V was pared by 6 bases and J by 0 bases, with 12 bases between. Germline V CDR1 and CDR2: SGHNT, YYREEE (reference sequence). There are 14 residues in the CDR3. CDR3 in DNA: TGTGCCAGCACCATGGAGTTGGCTAACTATGGCTACACCTTC. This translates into CASTMELANYGYTF. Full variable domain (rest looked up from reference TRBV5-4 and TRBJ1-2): ETGVTQSPTHLIKTRGQQVTLRCSSQSGHNTVSWYQQALGQGPQFIFQYYREEENGRGNFPPRFSGLQFPNYSSELNVNALELDDSALYLCASTMELANYGYTFGSGTRLTVV.

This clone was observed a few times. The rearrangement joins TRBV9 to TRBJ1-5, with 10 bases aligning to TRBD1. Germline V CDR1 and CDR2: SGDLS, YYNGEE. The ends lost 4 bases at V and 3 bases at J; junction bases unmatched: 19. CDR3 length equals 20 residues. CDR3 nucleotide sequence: TGTGCCAGCAGCATTCAGGCTCGGGACAGGGGTCTCCTTTACAATCAGCCCCAGCATTTT. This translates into CASSIQARDRGLLYNQPQHF.